Each of the 28 T cell receptor beta chains below was sequenced from the same sample in a study of CD8 T cells in Susac syndrome. Reverse transcription used about 0.45 to 1 ug RNA and random hexamers. TCRdb recomputed calls from the immunoSEQ multiplex PCR reads with MiXCR, one row per CDR3 protein. The sample lists fewer than 200,000 distinct CDR3 sequences, about 93% seen once, with around 0.096% in the top ten. The specimen sequenced was CD4+ T cells from PBMCs. These TCRs come from a human donor in good health.

A remark on this clonotype: At one of its ends the junction is not consistent with the germline gene, which may arise from a read error. This rearrangement joins TRBV7-9 to TRBJ2-1; D tentatively reads TRBD1 or TRBD2 (6 bases each). CDR3 size: 11 residues. Germline V lookup: CDR1 SEHNR, CDR2 FQNEAQ (reference sequence). CDR3 coding DNA: TGTGCCAGCAGCCAACGGGGGCCGGGATCCTTC. This codes for CASSQRGPGSF. The full variable domain, with the rest looked up from reference TRBV7-9 and TRBJ2-1, is DTGVSQNPRHKITKRGQNVTFRCDPISEHNRLYWYRQTLGQGPEFLTYFQNEAQLEKSRLLSDRFSAERPKGSFSTLEIQRTEQGDSAMYLCASSQRGPGSFGPGTRLTVL.

V and J are TRBV6-5 and TRBJ1-1; possible D gene TRBD1, 5 bases. CDR1 and CDR2 (germline): MNHEY, SVGAGI. The V end was cut by 7 bases, the J end by 2 bases, with 8 bases between. This CDR3 comprises 12 residues. CDR3 sequence (DNA): TGTGCCAGCAAACAGGTTAACACTGAAGCTTTCTTT. Its translation is CASKQVNTEAFF.

The chain uses TRBV20-1 and TRBJ1-2, with D possibly being TRBD1 (5 bases). The germline CDR1 and CDR2 sequences are DFQATT and SNEGSKA (reference sequence). The CDR3 consists of 12 residues. The ends were cut back, 0 bases at V and 7 bases at J, with 9 bases in the middle. The CDR3 DNA is TGCAGTGCTAGAGAGGGGGGAAGTGGCTACACCTTC. Its translation: CSAREGGSGYTF.

The rearrangement uses TRBV12-3 or TRBV12-4 and TRBJ1-2, with a tentative D call TRBD1 (6 bases). The ends were cut back, 0 bases at V and 6 bases at J, with 14 bases in the middle. The CDR3 has 15 residues. This chain's CDR3 is CASSLAGRGGNGYTF. CDR3 nucleotide sequence: TGTGCCAGCAGTTTAGCCGGCAGGGGAGGTAATGGCTACACCTTC.

The chain links TRBV12-3 or TRBV12-4 to TRBJ2-1; 7 bases align to TRBD1. J was trimmed by 1 base and V by 6 bases; bases with no gene match: 3. The CDR3 totals 14 residues. The CDR3 coding sequence is TGTGCCAGCAGGCCGGGACAGTCCTACAATGAGCAGTTCTTC. Its protein product is CASRPGQSYNEQFF.

The chain uses TRBV6-4 and TRBJ2-3; TRBD1 might be the D (6 bases). This CDR3 is built from 14 residues. V shed 5 bases and J shed 0 bases, with 9 bases lying between them. The germline gives CDR1 MRHNA, CDR2 SNTAGT. CDR3 sequence: CASSLDRSTDTQYF. The CDR3 DNA reads TGTGCCAGCAGTCTGGACAGAAGCACAGATACGCAGTATTTT.

The genes are TRBV7-2 and TRBJ1-1, with TRBD1 as a possible D gene (6 bases). V lost 5 bases, J lost 1 base, and 14 bases lay in between. There are 15 residues in the CDR3. Germline V gene lookup returns CDR1 SGHTA and CDR2 FQGNSA. Here the CDR3 DNA reads TGTGCCAGCAGCCTGAGGGGACAACCGAACACTGAAGCTTTCTTT. The encoded protein is CASSLRGQPNTEAFF.

This chain connects TRBV3-1 to TRBJ1-2; D is unclear. Trimming took off 0 bases at V and 4 bases at J, with 12 bases between the two ends. Per the germline V gene, CDR1 is LGHDT and CDR2 is YNNKEL (reference sequence). The CDR3 covers 15 residues. CDR3 amino acids: CASSQDLTPTYGYTF. The CDR3, as DNA: TGTGCCAGCAGCCAAGATTTGACTCCCACCTATGGCTACACCTTC.

Concerning this clonotype itself: Relative to the germline gene, one junction end is altered; a read error may explain this. The rearrangement uses TRBV4-1 and TRBJ2-3, with TRBD1 matching over 7 bases. The CDR3 has 16 amino acids. In germline, CDR1 is MGHRA, CDR2 YSYEKL. This chain's CDR3 is CASSQALQGSRDTQYF. The DNA of the CDR3 is TGCGCCAGCAGCCAAGCTTTACAGGGGAGCAGAGATACGCAGTATTTT.

The chain combines TRBV6-5 with TRBJ1-5; D call uncertain. CDR1 and CDR2 from the germline V gene are MNHEY and SVGAGI. This CDR3 has 13 amino acids. Trimming cost V 9 bases and J 10 bases, with 19 bases left between them. CDR3 protein: CASRRAARGPQHF. CDR3 nucleotide sequence: TGTGCCAGTCGACGGGCGGCTCGTGGACCCCAGCATTTT.

The chain is built from TRBV12-3 or TRBV12-4 and TRBJ2-2; D not certain. V lost 3 bases to trimming and J lost 0 bases, with 8 bases between them. CDR3 size: 15 residues. Written as DNA, the CDR3 is TGTGCCAGCAGTTTCTTCGCTGCGAACACCGGGGAGCTGTTTTTT. Translating gives CASSFFAANTGELFF.

The chain uses TRBV20-1 and TRBJ1-5; D gene unclear. The germline V gene has CDR1 DFQATT and CDR2 SNEGSKA (reference sequence). The CDR3 contains 12 residues. V lost 4 bases and J lost 7, with 11 bases in between. The chain's CDR3 is CSAIPGKQPQHF. As DNA, the CDR3 is TGCAGTGCTATCCCGGGAAAGCAGCCCCAGCATTTT.

The chain couples TRBV20-1 to TRBJ2-5, with D perhaps TRBD2 (5 bases). Trimming took 3 bases from V and 5 from J, leaving 16 bases between them. Germline V gives CDR1 DFQATT, CDR2 SNEGSKA (reference sequence). The CDR3 runs to 14 residues. CDR3 coding DNA: TGCAGTGCTAGGGATTTACTAGGCCTGGAGACCCAGTACTTC. Translation: CSARDLLGLETQYF.

This chain uses TRBV7-3 with TRBJ2-3; D gene ambiguous. The CDR3 contains 16 residues. V dropped 3 bases and J dropped 3 bases, with 16 bases sitting between them. CDR1 is SGHTA, CDR2 FQGTGA, per germline. The CDR3 nucleotides are TGTGCCAGCAGCTTCTCAGTCACCGGCGGAACAGATACGCAGTATTTT. Translation: CASSFSVTGGTDTQYF.

The rearrangement uses TRBV28 and TRBJ2-3; TRBD1 is a possible D gene (6 bases). The CDR3 is made up of 17 amino acids. Germline loops: CDR1 MDHEN, CDR2 SYDVKM. Trimming left V 5 bases short and J 2 bases short, with 20 bases between. The CDR3 is CASSPETGPIITDTQYF. In nucleotides, the CDR3 is TGTGCCAGCAGTCCCGAGACAGGCCCCATAATCACAGATACGCAGTATTTT. The full variable domain, completed using reference TRBV28 and TRBJ2-3, is DVKVTQSSRYLVKRTGEKVFLECVQDMDHENMFWYRQDPGLGLRLIYFSYDVKMKEKGDIPEGYSVSREKKERFSLILESASTNQTSMYLCASSPETGPIITDTQYFGPGTRLTVL.

This chain links TRBV2 with TRBJ2-5; D may match TRBD1 or TRBD2 (5 bases each). Trimming stripped 7 bases from V and 1 base from J, with 13 bases between. The CDR3 runs 14 residues. Germline assignment: CDR1 SNHLY and CDR2 FYNNEI. The CDR3 sequence: CASKFRDPQETQYF. In DNA, the CDR3 is TGTGCCAGCAAGTTTCGGGACCCCCAAGAGACCCAGTACTTC.

The rearrangement uses TRBV9 and TRBJ2-5; D is ambiguous. Germline CDR1 is SGDLS and CDR2 is YYNGEE. V shed 0 bases and J shed 5 bases, with 11 bases lying between them. This CDR3 has 14 residues. The CDR3 reads CASSVGLGSETQYF. Written as DNA, the CDR3 is TGTGCCAGCAGCGTAGGGTTAGGGTCGGAGACCCAGTACTTC.

The chain has TRBV5-6 and TRBJ2-1; the D gene is possibly TRBD2 (6 bases). There are 15 residues in the CDR3. From germline, CDR1 is SGHDT and CDR2 YYEEEE. Trimming removed 5 bases from V and 0 bases from J, with 12 bases in between. In DNA form, the CDR3 reads TGTGCCAGCAGGCCGCGGGGAAGCTCCTACAATGAGCAGTTCTTC. Amino acids: CASRPRGSSYNEQFF.

The V gene is TRBV7-3, the J gene TRBJ2-5; 8 bases are shared with TRBD2. The CDR3 contains 16 residues. The V gene's germline CDR1 is SGHTA and CDR2 FQGTGA. V lost 5 bases to trimming and J lost 4 bases; unmatched junction nucleotides: 12. For the CDR3, the DNA is TGTGCCAGCAGCGACCACGAGAGCGGGGGCGGAGAGACCCAGTACTTC. Translation gives CASSDHESGGGETQYF.

This chain joins TRBV20-1 and TRBJ2-4; 8 bases align to TRBD2. Trimming cost V 5 bases and J 2 bases; bases outside gene matches: 8. The CDR3 covers 15 residues. CDR1 DFQATT and CDR2 SNEGSKA come from the germline V gene (reference sequence). The CDR3 spells CSAAPGGGTKNIQYF. Written as DNA, the CDR3 is TGCAGTGCTGCTCCCGGGGGGGGGACCAAAAACATTCAGTACTTC.

V and J are TRBV25-1 and TRBJ1-2; weak D call: TRBD1 (5 bases). The germline CDR1 and CDR2 sequences are MGHDK and SYGVNS. The ends were cut back, 3 bases at V and 5 bases at J, with 16 bases in the middle. There are 15 residues in the CDR3. CDR3: CASSDYRQGGYGYTF. The CDR3 region has the DNA TGTGCCAGCAGTGATTACCGGCAGGGCGGGTATGGCTACACCTTC.

CDR3 sequence reads: CATSDRTGGGADTQYF. The DNA for the CDR3 is TGTGCCACCAGTGACCGTACAGGGGGTGGAGCAGATACGCAGTATTTT. The chain employs TRBV24-1 and TRBJ2-3; the match to TRBD1 covers 8 bases. CDR3 length: 16 residues. The V and J ends lost 4 bases and 4 bases, in that order; junction bases with no gene match: 9. The germline CDR1 and CDR2 sequences are KGHDR and SFDVKD.

The genes are TRBV28 and TRBJ2-7; D perhaps matches TRBD1 (6 bases). Between the trimmed V and J ends, which lost 5 bases and 0 bases, there was a span of 14 bases. Germline assignment: CDR1 MDHEN and CDR2 SYDVKM. The CDR3 covers 15 residues. The CDR3 region is CASSLGQWGSYEQYF. The CDR3 DNA follows: TGTGCCAGCAGTCTAGGACAGTGGGGCTCCTACGAGCAGTACTTC.

The genes are TRBV19 and TRBJ1-2; 7 bases are shared with TRBD1. The germline gives CDR1 LNHDA, CDR2 SQIVND (reference sequence). This CDR3 has 13 residues. V was pared by 5 bases and J by 7 bases, with 7 bases of the junction left unmatched. CDR3 region: CASSVTGTAGYTF. The CDR3 region has the DNA TGTGCCAGTAGTGTAACCGGGACAGCTGGCTACACCTTC.

The chain uses TRBV5-6 and TRBJ2-7, with TRBD1 matching over 7 bases. Trimming took 3 bases from V and 4 from J; bases not matched to a gene: 10. Germline V CDR1 and CDR2: SGHDT, YYEEEE. This CDR3 contains 15 residues. The CDR3 nucleotides are TGTGCCAGCAGCTCCGGGACAGCCTTTAAATACGAGCAGTACTTC. Translating it yields CASSSGTAFKYEQYF.

The chain has TRBV20-1 and TRBJ2-3; TRBD1 matches 8 bases. The CDR3 consists of 14 residues. Germline V CDR1 and CDR2: DFQATT, SNEGSKA (reference sequence). The ends lost 2 bases at V and 5 bases at J; junction bases unmatched: 6. DNA for the CDR3: TGCAGTGCTAGAAAGCAGGGGGCCGGAGATACGCAGTATTTT. This gives the protein CSARKQGAGDTQYF.

V gene TRBV7-9 combines with J gene TRBJ1-1; perhaps TRBD1 as D (5 bases). The CDR3 length is 17 residues. The germline CDR1 and CDR2 sequences are SEHNR and FQNEAQ (reference sequence). V was shortened by 1 base and J by 3 bases, with 18 bases between the two germline ends. The CDR3 DNA sequence: TGTGCCAGCAGCTTAGAGGCCAGGGTGTGGAGGGACACTGAAGCTTTCTTT. It encodes CASSLEARVWRDTEAFF.

This chain joins TRBV2 and TRBJ2-5; D might be TRBD2 (7 bases). The CDR3 is 15 amino acids. V was shortened by 7 bases and J by 5 bases, with 20 bases between the two germline ends. CDR1 SNHLY and CDR2 FYNNEI come from the germline V gene. This CDR3 reads CASTPSAGARETQYF. CDR3 nucleotide sequence: TGTGCCAGCACTCCCTCGGCGGGGGCGAGGGAGACCCAGTACTTC. Together with reference TRBV2 and TRBJ2-5, the CDR3 gives the full variable domain: EPEVTQTPSHQVTQMGQEVILRCVPISNHLYFYWYRQILGQKVEFLVSFYNNEISEKSEIFDDQFSVERPDGSNFTLKIRSTKLEDSAMYFCASTPSAGARETQYFGPGTRLLVL.